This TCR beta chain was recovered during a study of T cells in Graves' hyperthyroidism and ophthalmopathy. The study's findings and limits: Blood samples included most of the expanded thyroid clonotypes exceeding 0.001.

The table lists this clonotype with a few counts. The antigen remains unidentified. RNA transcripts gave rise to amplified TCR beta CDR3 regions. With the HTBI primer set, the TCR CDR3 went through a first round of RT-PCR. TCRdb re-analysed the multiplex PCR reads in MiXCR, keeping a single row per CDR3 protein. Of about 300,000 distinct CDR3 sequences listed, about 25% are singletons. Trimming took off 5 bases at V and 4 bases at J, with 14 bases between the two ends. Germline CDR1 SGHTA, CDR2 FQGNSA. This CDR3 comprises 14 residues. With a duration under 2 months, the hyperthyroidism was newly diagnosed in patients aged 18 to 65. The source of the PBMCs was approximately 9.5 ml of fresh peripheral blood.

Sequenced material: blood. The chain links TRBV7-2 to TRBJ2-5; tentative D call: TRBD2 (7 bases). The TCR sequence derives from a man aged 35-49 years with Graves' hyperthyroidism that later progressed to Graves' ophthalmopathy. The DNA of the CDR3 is TGTGCCAGCAGCGAATTTGGGGGGGCAGAGACCCAGTACTTC. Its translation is CASSEFGGAETQYF.